This T cell receptor (beta chain) was captured by sequencing in a study of cytomegalovirus exposure and HLA in healthy donors. Overall study: Researchers previously reported finding 90 million to 120 million unique TCR beta sequences from 170 million or so T cells.

In the PCR, 60 Vbeta and 13 Jbeta primers were used. The assay was immunoSEQ multiplex PCR, and TCRdb's table has in-frame clones only and misses some. Counted here are 100,000 to 150,000 clones, 65% to 90% occurring once; the ten biggest clones make up less than 3.5%. The CDR3 loop spans 16 amino acids. Germline V gene sequence: CDR1 MNHNY, CDR2 SVGAGI (reference sequence). V was shortened by 0 bases and J by 7 bases, with 13 bases between the two germline ends. This chain links TRBV6-6 with TRBJ1-6, with D maybe TRBD1 (6 bases). Sequences were obtained from PBMCs. The sequence was obtained from a man aged 45-65 years in good health and CMV-seronegative. CDR3: CASSYSGTSGNSPLHF. The CDR3 coding sequence is TGTGCCAGCAGTTACTCGGGGACATCCGGCAATTCACCCCTCCACTTT.